These T cell receptor beta chains were read from a single sample in a study of graft-versus-host responses after intestinal transplantation. Libraries were prepared by immunoSEQ multiplex PCR; TCRdb keeps only in-frame clonotypes and omits some of them. Counted here are 85,000 to 100,000 clones, just over 90% occurring once; the ten biggest clones make up about 2%. For these receptors, no antigen is known. Material: unstimulated CD8+ T cells sorted from spleen or lymph node cells, obtained before intestinal transplant. These TCRs come from a human donor who received an intestinal transplant. CDR3s include the opening cysteine and the closing phenylalanine or tryptophan. A D gene is named only where the DNA matches it firmly. The size field is filled for only some rows; it gives once, few, many or a size class.

TRBJ2-1 | TRBV6-4 | NA | NA | CASSEHMYGNEQFF | TGTGCCAGCAGTGAACACATGTACGGGAATGAGCAGTTCTTC
TRBJ1-6 | TRBV30 | NA | once | CAWSVGDNSPLHF | TGTGCCTGGAGTGTAGGGGATAATTCACCCCTCCACTTT
TRBJ1-6 | TRBV6-5 | NA | NA | CASSYGTGGRSPLHF | TGTGCCAGCAGTTACGGAACAGGAGGGAGATCACCCCTCCACTTT
TRBJ1-2 | TRBV10-3 | NA | NA | CAISENENYGYTF | TGTGCCATCAGTGAAAATGAGAACTATGGCTACACCTTC
TRBJ1-2 | TRBV7-9 | TRBD1 | NA | CASSRGQEDGYTF | TGTGCCAGCAGCCGGGGACAGGAAGATGGCTACACCTTC
TRBJ2-3 | TRBV5-4 | TRBD2 | NA | CASSFSGGAEDTQYF | TGTGCCAGCAGCTTTAGCGGGGGGGCGGAAGATACGCAGTATTTT
TRBJ2-7 | TRBV5-1 | NA | NA | CASSLAQSYEQYF | TGCGCCAGCAGCTTGGCACAGTCCTACGAGCAGTACTTC
TRBJ2-3 | TRBV7-8 | NA | NA | CASSSRTVPDTDTQYF | TGTGCCAGCAGCTCCCGGACTGTCCCTGACACAGATACGCAGTATTTT
TRBJ2-7 | TRBV6-5 | NA | NA | CASSSQDYEQYF | TGTGCCAGCAGTTCACAGGATTACGAGCAGTACTTC
TRBJ2-2 | TRBV2 | TRBD1 | NA | CASSDAMTGSTGELFF | TGTGCCAGCAGTGACGCCATGACAGGGAGCACCGGGGAGCTGTTTTTT
TRBJ2-2 | TRBV19 | NA | NA | CASSLLTGELFF | TGTGCCAGTTCCTTACTAACCGGGGAGCTGTTTTTT
TRBJ2-1 | TRBV19 | NA | NA | CASSITGSSYNEQFF | TGTGCCAGTAGTATAACAGGCAGCTCCTACAATGAGCAGTTCTTC
TRBJ1-4 | TRBV12-2 | NA | few | CASPLTGLATNEKLFF | TGTGCAAGTCCCCTGACAGGACTTGCAACTAATGAAAAACTGTTTTTT
TRBJ2-1 | TRBV19 | TRBD2 | NA | CASSFTSGRYNEQFF | TGTGCCAGTAGTTTTACTAGCGGGCGATACAATGAGCAGTTCTTC
TRBJ1-1 | TRBV29-1 | NA | NA | CSVLTGMNTEAFF | TGCAGCGTTCTGACGGGGATGAACACTGAAGCTTTCTTT
TRBJ2-7 | TRBV4-1 | TRBD2 | once | CASSQGASGGSISYEQYF | TGCGCCAGCAGCCAAGGTGCTAGCGGGGGATCAATCTCCTACGAGCAGTACTTC
TRBJ2-7 | TRBV27 | NA | NA | CASRTGIYEQYF | TGTGCCAGCAGAACCGGGATATACGAGCAGTACTTC